The 9 T cell receptor beta chains reported below all come from one sample, sequenced in a study of control samples from healthy donors and cancer patients. The method was immunoSEQ multiplex PCR; TCRdb's version includes in-frame clones alone and lacks a portion of them. The table shows some 110,000 clones, with 83% occurring only once. Sequenced material: blood. These receptors all stem from a woman between 45 and 60 years old in good health.

In this sample, this clone turned up a few times. The gene calls are TRBV6-5 and TRBJ1-5, with D perhaps TRBD1 (6 bases). The CDR3 is made up of 15 amino acids. V lost 6 bases, J lost 0 bases, and 12 bases lay in between. Per germline, CDR1 MNHEY and CDR2 SVGAGI. This CDR3 is CASRRDKTSNQPQHF. The CDR3 nucleotides are TGTGCCAGCAGGAGGGACAAGACTAGCAATCAGCCCCAGCATTTT.

In its sample, this clone was seen a few times. The genes are TRBV10-3 and TRBJ2-5; TRBD2 agrees at 9 bases. CDR3 length: 15 amino acids. Germline CDR1 reads ENHRY; CDR2 reads SYGVKD. The V and J ends lost 2 bases and 4 bases, in that order; junction bases with no gene match: 5. CDR3 region: CAISEAGGMGETQYF. In DNA, the CDR3 is TGTGCCATCAGTGAGGCGGGAGGGATGGGAGAGACCCAGTACTTC.

This clone was detected only a few times. Additional DNA sequences in this sample encode the identical CDR3. CDR3 coding DNA: TGCGCCAGCAGCTTGAGGGGTGGAACTGAAGCTTTCTTT. As protein: CASSLRGGTEAFF. V is TRBV5-1 and J is TRBJ1-1, with D perhaps matching TRBD1 (5 bases). The germline V gene has CDR1 SGHRS and CDR2 YFSETQ. The CDR3 loop spans 13 amino acids. The V end was cut by 1 base, the J end by 5 bases, with 9 bases between.

This chain links TRBV3-1 (or the pseudogene TRBV3-2) with TRBJ1-6; a weak D match, TRBD1 (6 bases). Germline-derived CDR1 and CDR2 are LGHDT and YNNKEL (reference sequence). Between the trimmed V and J ends, which lost 4 bases and 10 bases, there was a span of 17 bases. This CDR3 spans 15 amino acids. The CDR3 DNA is TGTGCCAGCAGCCGAATCGACAGGATAAGCTCACCCCTCCACTTT. As protein: CASSRIDRISSPLHF.

The J gene is TRBJ2-2, the V gene TRBV30, with 11 nucleotides matching TRBD2. The CDR3 extends over 14 amino acids. Germline trimming cut 2 bases from V and 8 bases from J; bases unmatched to any gene: 4. From germline, CDR1 is GTSNPN and CDR2 SVGIG (reference sequence). CDR3 DNA sequence: TGTGCCTGGAGTACAGGACTAGCGGGTGGGGAGCTGTTTTTT. It is translated as CAWSTGLAGGELFF.

Notes on this clone: Other nucleotide sequences from this sample produce the same CDR3. This chain joins TRBV11-3 and TRBJ2-3; D gene unclear. CDR3 size: 13 residues. The V end was cut by 0 bases, the J end by 3 bases, with 4 bases between. The germline gives CDR1 SGHNT, CDR2 YENEEA. CDR3 protein: CASSLESTDTQYF. The CDR3 DNA reads TGTGCCAGCAGCTTAGAAAGTACAGATACGCAGTATTTT.

The gene calls are TRBV7-2 and TRBJ2-3; D might be TRBD1 or TRBD2, each matching 6 bases. The germline gives CDR1 SGHTA, CDR2 FQGNSA. V was trimmed by 4 bases and J by 5 bases, leaving 13 bases between them. This CDR3 contains 14 residues. The CDR3 nucleotides read TGTGCCAGCAGCTCTCAGGAGGGGGAAGATACGCAGTATTTT. Protein: CASSSQEGEDTQYF. The variable domain in full, with the rest retrieved from reference TRBV7-2 and TRBJ2-3, is GAGVSQSPSNKVTEKGKDVELRCDPISGHTALYWYRQSLGQGLEFLIYFQGNSAPDKSGLPSDRFSAERTGGSVSTLTIQRTQQEDSAVYLCASSSQEGEDTQYFGPGTRLTVL.

V and J are TRBV5-1 and TRBJ2-5, with unresolved D. The CDR3 contains 16 residues. The germline CDR1 and CDR2 sequences are SGHRS and YFSETQ. V dropped 4 bases and J dropped 4 bases, with 20 bases sitting between them. The CDR3: CASSLLGRIGTETQYF. The DNA of the CDR3 is TGCGCCAGCAGCCTTCTTGGACGGATTGGTACAGAGACCCAGTACTTC. The variable domain in full, with the rest retrieved from reference TRBV5-1 and TRBJ2-5, is KAGVTQTPRYLIKTRGQQVTLSCSPISGHRSVSWYQQTPGQGLQFLFEYFSETQRNKGNFPGRFSGRQFSNSRSEMNVSTLELGDSALYLCASSLLGRIGTETQYFGPGTRLLVL.

This clone appeared a single time. Other DNA sequences in this sample translate to the same CDR3. The chain couples TRBV7-2 to TRBJ1-1; D ambiguous. Looked up from germline, CDR1 is SGHTA and CDR2 is FQGNSA. The V gene lost 1 base and the J gene lost 1 base, with 7 bases spanning the gap. The CDR3 loop spans 14 amino acids. The CDR3 spells CASSLGRGNTEAFF. Here the CDR3 DNA reads TGTGCCAGCAGCTTAGGCAGAGGGAACACTGAAGCTTTCTTT.